The rows below give T cell receptor beta chains drawn from one sample of a study of T cells after yellow fever vaccination. TCRdb re-called the 5' RACE reads through MiXCR, storing one row per CDR3 protein. The sample contains 450,000 to 550,000 distinct CDR3 sequences, 20% to 25% of which appear only once. Sequenced material: PBMCs, taken around 3 weeks after the first yellow fever vaccination. Source of these receptors: a man younger than 35 who received the YFV17D yellow fever vaccine. The CDR3 runs from the conserved cysteine through the conserved F or W. Each record gives: V gene, J gene, D gene, clone size, CDR3 protein, CDR3 DNA. D genes are given only for firm matches. Size is stated for part of the rows, as once, few or many counts, or as a class when the clone is expanded.

TRBV5-1,TRBJ1-2,-,-,CASSLGSQSPPWGYGYTF,TGCGCCAGCAGCTTGGGCAGCCAGTCTCCTCCCTGGGGCTATGGCTACACCTTC
TRBV5-1,TRBJ2-4,-,-,CASSLWGTGAGVNIQYF,TGCGCCAGCAGCCTCTGGGGGACTGGCGCGGGCGTGAACATTCAGTACTTC
TRBV6-1,TRBJ1-1,-,-,CASSPLDNLGAFF,TGTGCCAGCAGCCCTCTCGATAATTTGGGAGCTTTCTTT
TRBV5-1,TRBJ2-7,-,few,CASSLLDGLSYEQYF,TGCGCCAGCAGCTTGTTGGACGGACTCTCCTACGAGCAGTACTTC
TRBV9,TRBJ2-5,-,few,CASSVGSLGETQYF,TGTGCCAGCAGCGTCGGCTCCCTGGGGGAGACCCAGTACTTC
TRBV19,TRBJ2-2,-,few,CASRPQGSTGELFF,TGTGCCAGTAGACCACAGGGTAGCACCGGGGAGCTGTTTTTT
TRBV4-2,TRBJ1-2,-,-,CASSQYFQAGGSGGYTF,TGTGCCAGCAGCCAATACTTCCAAGCGGGGGGTAGTGGTGGCTACACCTTC
TRBV12-3/TRBV12-4,TRBJ1-2,-,-,CASCWRAQQGYTF,TGTGCCAGCTGCTGGAGGGCGCAACAAGGCTACACCTTC
TRBV7-2,TRBJ1-2,TRBD1,many,CASSPGQGGGYTF,TGCGCCAGCAGCCCGGGACAGGGTGGTGGCTACACCTTC
TRBV12-5,TRBJ2-2,-,few,CASGLAYTGTATGELFF,TGTGCTAGTGGTTTGGCGTATACAGGGACTGCCACCGGGGAGCTGTTTTTT
TRBV5-6,TRBJ1-2,-,-,CASSGGADGYTF,TGTGCCAGCAGCGGGGGGGCCGATGGCTACACCTTC
TRBV19,TRBJ1-1,-,few,CASGRVGTEAFF,TGTGCCAGCGGACGGGTGGGGACTGAAGCTTTCTTT
TRBV4-3,TRBJ2-2,-,-,CASSQGFQGGYNTGELFF,TGCGCCAGCAGCCAAGGCTTTCAGGGGGGGTATAACACCGGGGAGCTGTTTTTT
TRBV3-1,TRBJ2-7,-,-,CASSHRGLTYEQYF,TGTGCCAGCAGCCATCGCGGGCTAACCTACGAGCAGTACTTC
TRBV7-2,TRBJ1-2,-,-,CASSLESHTGYTF,TGTGCCAGCAGCTTAGAGTCTCATACAGGCTACACCTTC
TRBV6-2/TRBV6-3,TRBJ2-7,TRBD2,once,CASSTPLGRANTYEQYF,TGTGCCAGCAGTACGCCACTGGGGAGGGCCAACACCTACGAGCAGTACTTC
TRBV4-3,TRBJ2-1,TRBD1,few,CASSPYNRGNEQFF,TGCGCCAGCAGCCCCTATAACAGGGGCAATGAGCAGTTCTTC
TRBV12-3/TRBV12-4,TRBJ1-3,-,few,CASTAVGNTIYF,TGTGCCAGCACTGCCGTAGGAAACACCATATATTTT
TRBV7-9,TRBJ1-1,-,many,CASSFKDQWTEAFF,TGTGCCAGCAGCTTCAAGGACCAGTGGACTGAAGCTTTCTTT
TRBV6-1,TRBJ2-5,-,-,CASSARPLFLEGDQETQYF,TGTGCCAGCAGTGCCCGTCCCCTTTTTTTGGAGGGGGACCAAGAGACCCAGTACTTC
TRBV6-6,TRBJ2-1,-,few,CASSYSSYNEQFF,TGTGCCAGCAGTTACTCCAGTTACAATGAGCAGTTCTTC
TRBV14,TRBJ2-2,-,few,CASSRRDQNTGELFF,TGTGCCAGCAGCCGCCGGGACCAGAACACCGGGGAGCTGTTTTTT
TRBV5-6,TRBJ2-1,-,few,CASSFGGGNSYNEQFF,TGTGCCAGCAGCTTTGGGGGGGGCAACTCCTACAATGAGCAGTTCTTC
TRBV29-1,TRBJ1-1,-,-,CSVEGGRGTNTEAFF,TGCAGCGTTGAAGGGGGGCGAGGTACGAACACTGAAGCTTTCTTT
TRBV24-1,TRBJ2-2,-,few,CATSVGAEYTGELFF,TGTGCCACCAGTGTTGGGGCAGAATACACCGGGGAGCTGTTTTTT
TRBV20-1,TRBJ1-2,-,-,CSAPLPRSGNYGYTF,TGCAGTGCTCCTCTCCCACGCTCGGGGAACTATGGCTACACCTTC
TRBV20-1,TRBJ1-1,TRBD1,few,CSAGRTGVGPEAFF,TGCAGTGCTGGTCGGACAGGGGTCGGACCTGAAGCTTTCTTT
TRBV6-5,TRBJ2-2,TRBD2,once,CASSYTFSGGAPGELFF,TGTGCCAGCAGTTACACATTTAGCGGGGGGGCCCCCGGGGAGCTGTTTTTT
TRBV5-4,TRBJ1-6,-,few,CASSRLNNSPLHF,TGTGCCAGCAGCCGCTTAAATAATTCACCCCTCCACTTT
TRBV7-3,TRBJ2-5,-,once,CASSPGTADRETQYF,TGTGCCAGCAGCCCTGGGACGGCGGATCGGGAGACCCAGTACTTC
TRBV24-1,TRBJ1-2,-,-,CATSEGLGYTF,TGTGCCACCAGTGAGGGGCTTGGCTACACCTTC
TRBV7-9,TRBJ2-5,-,-,CASSLDGYETQYF,TGTGCCAGCAGCTTAGACGGCTATGAGACCCAGTACTTC
TRBV5-1,TRBJ2-5,-,-,CASSTDSDETQYF,TGCGCCAGCAGCACCGACAGTGACGAGACCCAGTACTTC
TRBV9,TRBJ2-6,-,few,CASSVGGAGANVLTF,TGTGCCAGCAGCGTAGGGGGGGCTGGGGCCAACGTCCTGACTTTC
TRBV7-9,TRBJ2-3,-,few,CASSLRLDTQYF,TGTGCCAGCAGCTTACGGCTTGATACGCAGTATTTT
TRBV7-6,TRBJ2-1,-,-,CASSERAVPGGLYGEQFF,TGTGCCAGCAGCGAACGAGCTGTGCCGGGGGGCCTTTACGGTGAGCAGTTCTTC
TRBV7-9,TRBJ2-3,-,-,CASGGAGMQYF,TGTGCCAGCGGGGGGGCCGGAATGCAGTATTTT
TRBV25-1,TRBJ2-1,-,-,CASSESGRVDEQFF,TGTGCCAGCAGTGAATCGGGGCGGGTGGATGAGCAGTTCTTC
TRBV5-1,TRBJ2-5,-,-,CASSLDPGVETQYF,TGCGCCAGCAGCTTGGATCCAGGGGTGGAGACCCAGTACTTC
TRBV7-9,TRBJ2-7,-,-,CASTPQSNEQYF,TGTGCCAGCACCCCCCAATCCAACGAGCAGTACTTC
TRBV6-5,TRBJ1-1,-,few,CASSYVVPDTEAFF,TGTGCCAGCAGTTACGTGGTCCCAGACACTGAAGCTTTCTTT
TRBV5-1,TRBJ2-7,TRBD1,few,CASSPGTGDQQYF,TGCGCCAGCAGCCCAGGGACAGGGGACCAGCAGTACTTC